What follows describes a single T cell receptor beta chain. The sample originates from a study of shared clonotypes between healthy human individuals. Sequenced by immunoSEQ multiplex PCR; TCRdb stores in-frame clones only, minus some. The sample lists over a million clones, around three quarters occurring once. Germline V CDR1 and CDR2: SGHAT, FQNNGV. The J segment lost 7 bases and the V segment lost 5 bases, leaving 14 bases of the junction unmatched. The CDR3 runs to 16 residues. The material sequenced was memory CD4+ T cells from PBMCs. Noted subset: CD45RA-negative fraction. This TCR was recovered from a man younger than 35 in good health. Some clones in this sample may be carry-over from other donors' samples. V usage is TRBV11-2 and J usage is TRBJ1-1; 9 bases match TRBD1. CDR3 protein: CASSPGSWGQGNEAFF. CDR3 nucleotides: TGTGCCAGCAGCCCCGGTTCTTGGGGACAGGGAAATGAAGCTTTCTTT.